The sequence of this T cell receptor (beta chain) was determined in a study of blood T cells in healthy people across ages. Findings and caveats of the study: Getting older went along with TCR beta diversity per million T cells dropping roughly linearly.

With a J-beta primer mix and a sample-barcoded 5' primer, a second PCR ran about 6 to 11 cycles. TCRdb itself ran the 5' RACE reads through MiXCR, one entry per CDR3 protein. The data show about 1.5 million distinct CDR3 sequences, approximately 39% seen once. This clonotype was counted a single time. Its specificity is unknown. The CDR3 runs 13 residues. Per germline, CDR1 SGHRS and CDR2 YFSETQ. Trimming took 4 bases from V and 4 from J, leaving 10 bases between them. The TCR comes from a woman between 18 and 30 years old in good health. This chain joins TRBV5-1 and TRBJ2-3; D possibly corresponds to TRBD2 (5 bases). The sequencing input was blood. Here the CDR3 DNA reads TGCGCCAGCAGCATGGAGGCCCCAGATACGCAGTATTTT. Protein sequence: CASSMEAPDTQYF.